In its sample, the clone carrying this TCR beta chain was seen many times. Its antigen is as yet unknown. Libraries of TCR beta came from quantitative 5'-RACE with molecular barcodes. TCRdb re-called the 5' RACE reads with MiXCR, one entry per CDR3 protein. The sample has around 150,000 distinct CDR3 sequences; about 17% are singletons. Germline V gene lookup returns CDR1 SGDLS and CDR2 YYNGEE. The V gene end was trimmed by 3 bases and the J gene end by 0 bases; junction bases not matched to a gene: 5. The CDR3 loop spans 16 amino acids. This sample was included in a study of CD8 T cells in ankylosing spondylitis. Study findings and constraints: What seemed typical of ankylosing spondylitis blood was a TCR beta motif built from fewer than ten highly homologous variants. Matched ankylosing spondylitis synovial fluid reportedly contained a significantly enriched population of disease-linked clones.

The sample consisted of blood, either unsorted or a sorted T cell fraction (not recorded which). This rearrangement joins TRBV9 to TRBJ2-1; 8 bases agree with TRBD2. The receptor was derived from a male donor with ankylosing spondylitis or in good health (not recorded which). CDR3 in DNA: TGTGCCAGCAGCGGGTATAGCGGGACCTCCTACAATGAGCAGTTCTTC. Protein: CASSGYSGTSYNEQFF.